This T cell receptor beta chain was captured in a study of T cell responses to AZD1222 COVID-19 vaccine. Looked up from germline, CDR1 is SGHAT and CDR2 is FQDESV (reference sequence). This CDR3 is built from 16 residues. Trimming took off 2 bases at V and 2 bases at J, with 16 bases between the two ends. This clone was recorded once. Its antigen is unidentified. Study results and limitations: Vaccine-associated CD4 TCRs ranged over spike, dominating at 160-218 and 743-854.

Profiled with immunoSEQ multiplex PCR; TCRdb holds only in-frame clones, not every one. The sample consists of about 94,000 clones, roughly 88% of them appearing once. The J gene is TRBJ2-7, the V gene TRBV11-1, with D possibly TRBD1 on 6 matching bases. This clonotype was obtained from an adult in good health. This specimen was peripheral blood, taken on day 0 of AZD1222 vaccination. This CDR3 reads CASSLILAGATYEQYF. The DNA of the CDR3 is TGTGCCAGCAGCTTAATTTTGGCAGGGGCCACCTACGAGCAGTACTTC. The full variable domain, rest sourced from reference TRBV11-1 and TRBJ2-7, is EAEVAQSPRYKITEKSQAVAFWCDPISGHATLYWYRQILGQGPELLVQFQDESVVDDSQLPKDRFSAERLKGVDSTLKIQPAELGDSAMYLCASSLILAGATYEQYFGPGTRLTVT.